Listed below are T cell receptor beta chains from one sample, sequenced in a study of post-analysis software for immune sequencing data. One entry per CDR3 protein results from TCRdb running MiXCR on the PCR reads. The top ten clones hold 1.5% to 2% of a sample with hundreds of thousands of distinct CDR3 sequences, 44% of them seen once. Material: blood. Source of these receptors: a girl aged 10 to 17 with multiple sclerosis. Each CDR3 is given with its conserved first and last residue. The D gene is left open where the match is weak. The size of a clone is reported for some rows only, either as once, few or many, or as a class for expanded clones.

size,D,J,V,DNA,CDR3
.,.,TRBJ2-5,TRBV5-8,TGTGCCAGCAGGGCTTTCCTACAGGGAGAAGGGACCCAGTACTTC,CASRAFLQGEGTQYF
few,.,TRBJ2-7,TRBV5-5,TGTGCCAGCAGCCTTACGGACACGAGAAACTACGAGCAGTACTTC,CASSLTDTRNYEQYF
.,.,TRBJ2-1,TRBV20-1,TGCAGTGCCGAAGGGGGGGCTAGCGGAGGGGGTGTTAATGAGCAGTTCTTC,CSAEGGASGGGVNEQFF
.,.,TRBJ2-5,TRBV3-1,TGTGCCAGCAGCCAAGCCGCCAACTGGCAGTACTTC,CASSQAANWQYF
.,TRBD2,TRBJ2-5,TRBV27,TGTGCCGGCAGTAGAGGGACTAGCGGGTTACAAGAGACCCAGTACTTC,CAGSRGTSGLQETQYF
.,.,TRBJ1-2,TRBV6-5,TGTGCCAGCAGGAGGGGTTTTAACTATGGCTACACCTTC,CASRRGFNYGYTF
few,.,TRBJ2-1,TRBV29-1,TGCAGCGCGTTTAGGGGAGACAATGAGCAGTTCTTC,CSAFRGDNEQFF
few,TRBD2,TRBJ2-7,TRBV3-1,TGTGCCAGCAGCCAAGATGGACTAGCGGGGGGGCCTCGGTACGAGCAGTACTTC,CASSQDGLAGGPRYEQYF
few,.,TRBJ2-2,TRBV27,TGTGCCAGCACCCAGGGGACCGGGGAGCTGTTTTTT,CASTQGTGELFF
few,.,TRBJ2-1,TRBV11-2,TGTGCCAGCACCTCCGAGGGGGACGCACTCCTTAGACAGTTCTTC,CASTSEGDALLRQFF
few,.,TRBJ1-1,TRBV7-2,TGTGCCAGCAGCTTATCGGACGGGAACACTGAAGCTTTCTTT,CASSLSDGNTEAFF
few,.,TRBJ1-2,TRBV12-3/TRBV12-4,TGTGCCAGCAGTTGGGGCCCGATGAATGGCTACACCTTC,CASSWGPMNGYTF
few,.,TRBJ2-7,TRBV7-3,TGTGCCAGCGGAGTAGCATCGTCCTACGAGCAGTACTTC,CASGVASSYEQYF
few,TRBD2,TRBJ2-5,TRBV29-1,TGCAGCGTTATAGGCGGGAGGGCCGGGGAGACCCAGTACTTC,CSVIGGRAGETQYF
.,TRBD1,TRBJ2-7,TRBV5-1,TGCGCCAGCAGCTTGGCTCTCGGACAGGGTTACGAGCAGTACTTC,CASSLALGQGYEQYF
.,TRBD1,TRBJ2-7,TRBV7-6,TGTGCCAGCAGCATCAGGACAGGGGCCGAGCAGTACTTC,CASSIRTGAEQYF
few,.,TRBJ2-1,TRBV7-9,TGTGCCAGCAGCTTAGCGCGTCTCAAGACGGGAGCGTTCGGAAGGAATGAGCAGTTCTTC,CASSLARLKTGAFGRNEQFF
.,.,TRBJ2-7,TRBV4-1,TGCGCCAGCAGCCCCACACAGAGGTACAGCTCCTACGAGCAGTACTTC,CASSPTQRYSSYEQYF
.,.,TRBJ1-1,TRBV12-3/TRBV12-4,TGTGCCAGCAGTCCCCTTGTTGGGCGATCTGAAGCTTTCTTT,CASSPLVGRSEAFF
.,TRBD1,TRBJ2-6,TRBV5-1,TGCGCCAGCAGCTTGGCCGGGCAGGGGGCCTACTCTGGGGCCAACGTCCTGACTTTC,CASSLAGQGAYSGANVLTF
once,.,TRBJ2-1,TRBV12-3/TRBV12-4,TGTGCCAGCAGTCTTGTACTAACCGGGGCCTACAATGAGCAGTTCTTC,CASSLVLTGAYNEQFF
.,.,TRBJ2-7,TRBV20-1,TGCAGTGCTAGAACTTCCTCAAAATACAATGAGCAGTACTTC,CSARTSSKYNEQYF
.,TRBD2,TRBJ2-5,TRBV3-1,TGTGCCAGCGGACGTTTAGCGGGAGGTGGAGAGACCCAGTACTTC,CASGRLAGGGETQYF
.,.,TRBJ1-2,TRBV29-1,TGCAGCGTTGTGTCAACTACCTATGGCTACACCTTC,CSVVSTTYGYTF
.,TRBD1,TRBJ2-7,TRBV12-3/TRBV12-4,TGTGCCAGCAGTTCCTGGACAGGTGCCAGGCAGTACTTC,CASSSWTGARQYF
few,TRBD1,TRBJ2-3,TRBV29-1,TGCAGCGTTGCACAGGGGAAGGGGGATACGCAGTATTTT,CSVAQGKGDTQYF
few,.,TRBJ2-7,TRBV6-5,TGTGCCAGCAGCCGAAACAGAGATCGTTCCTACGAGCAGTACTTC,CASSRNRDRSYEQYF
few,.,TRBJ2-1,TRBV12-3/TRBV12-4,TGTGCCAGCAGTTCCTGGGCTTCGCACGGGGAGCAGTTCTTC,CASSSWASHGEQFF
.,.,TRBJ2-6,TRBV4-1,TGCGCCAGCAGCCAACCTACCGCGAGCTCTGGGGCCAACGTCCTGACTTTC,CASSQPTASSGANVLTF
few,TRBD1,TRBJ1-1,TRBV10-3,TGTGCCATCAATAAGGAGGGGGCGCGTGAAGCTTTCTTT,CAINKEGAREAFF
.,TRBD2,TRBJ2-1,TRBV12-3/TRBV12-4,TGTGCCAGCAGTTTAAGGGGACTAGCAGCCTACAATGAGCAGTTCTTC,CASSLRGLAAYNEQFF
.,.,TRBJ2-5,TRBV10-3,TGTGCCATCGGGGTTGGAGAGACCCAGTACTTC,CAIGVGETQYF
.,TRBD1,TRBJ2-1,TRBV29-1,TGCAGCGTTGTTGCGCAGGGGGCATCTCCCTACAATGAGCAGTTCTTC,CSVVAQGASPYNEQFF
once,TRBD1,TRBJ1-1,TRBV12-3/TRBV12-4,TGTGCCAGCAGTTTAGGTAGGGGGCTGGCTTTCTTT,CASSLGRGLAFF
few,.,TRBJ2-4,TRBV3-1,TGTGCCAGCAGCCGTTACAGGAGAGAAATAGCCAAAAACATTCAGTACTTC,CASSRYRREIAKNIQYF
.,.,TRBJ2-1,TRBV11-3,TGTGCCAGCAGCCGCCTAGATTTCTCCTACAATGAGCAGTTCTTC,CASSRLDFSYNEQFF
.,.,TRBJ2-2,TRBV29-1,TGCAGCGCTGAACGGGACGTCGGGACCGGGGAGCTGTTTTTT,CSAERDVGTGELFF
once,TRBD2,TRBJ2-7,TRBV5-1,TGCGCCAGCAGCGGCGGGACTAGCGGTTACGAGCAGTACTTC,CASSGGTSGYEQYF
few,.,TRBJ2-3,TRBV12-3/TRBV12-4,TGTGCCAGCAGTGCATTACTGGGATTTAGCACAGATACGCAGTATTTT,CASSALLGFSTDTQYF
.,TRBD1,TRBJ2-7,TRBV7-9,TGTGCCAGCAGCCTAAGGACAGGGGGCTTCAACGAGCAGTACTTC,CASSLRTGGFNEQYF